This T cell receptor beta chain stems from a study of blood T cell repertoires in COVID-19. Study-wide context: Sources were T cells, B-cell-depleted T cells, or PBMCs; the material itself was cDNA or gDNA.

Which cohort a participant joined came from the clinical history participants gave. Two negative PCRs, clearance, or symptom resolution had been documented for recovered Cohort 3 donors. The CDR3 has 12 residues. Germline-derived CDR1 and CDR2 are GTSNPN and SVGIG (reference sequence). Trimming pared 5 bases from V and 6 bases from J, leaving 13 bases between. Original handling: Amplification from reference gene primers served as the basis for estimated nucleated cell counts. Generated by immunoSEQ multiplex PCR, the TCRdb table keeps only in-frame clones and is missing some. That table is the source of V, J and clone size, and D and trimming were worked out from the DNA. The repertoire holds around 140,000 clones, with 75% to 90% as singletons.

Sequenced sample: PBMCs or T cells enriched from blood (not recorded which). The chain combines TRBV30 with TRBJ1-1, with a possible D match to TRBD1 (6 bases). The TCR sequence derives from a man aged 55-75 years who had recovered from COVID-19. As DNA, the CDR3 is TGTGCCTGGGGGGTAGGACAGCCTGAAGCTTTCTTT. Protein sequence: CAWGVGQPEAFF.